The T cell receptor beta chain described here comes from a study of blood T cell repertoires in COVID-19. The CDR3 sequence is 15 residues long. V gave up 6 bases and J gave up 0 bases, with 12 bases separating them. Looked up from germline, CDR1 is SNHLY and CDR2 is FYNNEI. Assay: immunoSEQ multiplex PCR; the TCRdb copy retains only in-frame clones and omits some. Among about 430,000 clones, around 91% were seen once, and the ten largest hold 0.95% to 1.3%. The chain links TRBV2 to TRBJ1-5; perhaps TRBD1 as D (5 bases). This sequence originates from a young man who had recovered from COVID-19. The specimen was PBMCs or T cells enriched from blood (not recorded which). Here the CDR3 DNA reads TGTGCCAGCAGAGAGACAGTATATAGCAATCAGCCCCAGCATTTT. Amino acid sequence: CASRETVYSNQPQHF.